In this sample, the clone carrying this TCR beta chain turned up many times. This sample was included in a study of blood T cells in healthy people across ages. V gave up 5 bases and J gave up 8 bases, with 13 bases separating them. This CDR3 has 13 residues. Around 9.5 milliliters of peripheral blood were drawn from each donor. A second about 7 to 11 cycle PCR used barcoded and J-beta primers. A tag from a template-switch adaptor with 12 random nucleotides marked each cDNA molecule. Every sample returned 2.5 million or more CDR3-containing paired-end reads. TCRdb redid the calling of the 5' RACE reads with MiXCR, one entry per CDR3 protein. The repertoire holds approximately 1.5 million distinct CDR3 sequences, with approximately 43% as singletons.

Sequencing used blood. This TCR derives from a young woman in good health. The gene calls are TRBV12-3 or TRBV12-4 and TRBJ2-1; D is possibly TRBD1 (6 bases). DNA of the CDR3: TGTGCCAGCAGTCTTAACAGGGTCCATGAGCAGTTCTTC. It encodes CASSLNRVHEQFF.